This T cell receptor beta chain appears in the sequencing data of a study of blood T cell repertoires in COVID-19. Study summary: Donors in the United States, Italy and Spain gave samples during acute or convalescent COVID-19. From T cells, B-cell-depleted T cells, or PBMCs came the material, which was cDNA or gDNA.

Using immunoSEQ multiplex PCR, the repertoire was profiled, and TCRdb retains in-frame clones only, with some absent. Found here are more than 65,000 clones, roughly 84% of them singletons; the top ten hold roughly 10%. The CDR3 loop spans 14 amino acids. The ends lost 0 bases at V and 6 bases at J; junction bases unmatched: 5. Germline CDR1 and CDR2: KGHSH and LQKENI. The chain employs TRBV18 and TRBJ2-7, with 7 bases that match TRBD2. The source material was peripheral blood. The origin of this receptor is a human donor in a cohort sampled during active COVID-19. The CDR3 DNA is TGTGCCAGCTCACCACCGACGTCGGGGGGCGAGCAGTACTTC. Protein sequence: CASSPPTSGGEQYF. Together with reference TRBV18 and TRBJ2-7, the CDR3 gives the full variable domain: NAGVMQNPRHLVRRRGQEARLRCSPMKGHSHVYWYRQLPEEGLKFMVYLQKENIIDESGMPKERFSAEFPKEGPSILRIQQVVRGDSAAYFCASSPPTSGGEQYFGPGTRLTVT.